This entry features one T cell receptor beta chain sequence. These data are taken from a study of blood T cell repertoires in COVID-19. Study-wide background: Some COVID-19 samples were acute and others convalescent; all came from the United States, Italy and Spain.

Germline V gene sequence: CDR1 MDHEN, CDR2 SYDVKM. V lost 5 bases and J lost 0, with 17 bases in between. The CDR3 consists of 16 residues. Original processing notes: The authors estimated nucleated cell counts from reference gene primer amplification. Profiling relied on immunoSEQ multiplex PCR, and the TCRdb table lists in-frame clones only, not all of them. That table supplies the V and J calls and clone size; D and trimming were determined from the DNA. The table shows roughly 120,000 clones, with about 90% occurring only once. The sequence came from a woman aged 70-85 years with acute or convalescent COVID-19. Specimen: peripheral blood. The chain uses TRBV28 and TRBJ2-7; D is perhaps TRBD1 (5 bases). The chain's CDR3 is CASSQPGHSGSYEQYF. CDR3 DNA: TGTGCCAGCAGTCAACCCGGACATTCGGGCTCCTACGAGCAGTACTTC.